The 28 T cell receptor beta chains below come from one sample, sequenced in a study of blood T cell repertoires in COVID-19. Assay used: immunoSEQ multiplex PCR; TCRdb lists only in-frame clones, some missing. The sample records approximately 250,000 clones, almost 85% being singletons. The sample comprised PBMCs or T cells enriched from blood (not recorded which). The receptor source for this set is a woman between 45 and 60 years old with acute COVID-19.

The chain has TRBV7-2 and TRBJ2-7, with a possible D match to TRBD1 (6 bases). The CDR3 length is 14 residues. Germline V gives CDR1 SGHTA, CDR2 FQGNSA. V was shortened by 1 base and J by 1 base, with 8 bases between the two germline ends. The CDR3 protein is CASSLVGQSYEQYF. In DNA, the CDR3 is TGTGCCAGCAGCTTAGTAGGACAGTCCTACGAGCAGTACTTC.

The chain uses TRBV6-1 and TRBJ1-6, with D perhaps TRBD1 (6 bases). V was pared by 7 bases and J by 9 bases, with 16 bases between. The CDR3 has 14 residues. Germline V gives CDR1 MNHNS, CDR2 SASEGT. The CDR3: CASTTTGPGSPLHF. Here the CDR3 DNA reads TGTGCCAGCACCACCACAGGGCCCGGTTCACCCCTCCACTTT.

V and J are TRBV6-5 and TRBJ1-5; D uncertain. This CDR3 has 15 residues. The V gene's germline CDR1 is MNHEY and CDR2 SVGAGI. With 0 bases removed from V and 4 bases from J, the gap between germline ends came to 10 bases. CDR3 sequence (DNA): TGTGCCAGCAGTTACTCCCGGGTGCCGAATCAGCCCCAGCATTTT. Translated, it gives CASSYSRVPNQPQHF.

Details on this clone: At the DNA level, this CDR3 is encoded by other sequences in the same sample as well. V usage is TRBV3-1 (or the pseudogene TRBV3-2) and J usage is TRBJ1-2; perhaps TRBD1 as D (5 bases). Germline lookup yields CDR1 LGHDT and CDR2 YNNKEL (reference sequence). V was pared by 4 bases and J by 1 base, with 7 bases between. The CDR3 spans 13 residues. CDR3 region: CASSPDSNYGYTF. In DNA form, the CDR3 reads TGTGCCAGCAGCCCAGACAGTAACTATGGCTACACCTTC.

This sequence joins TRBV4-1 and TRBJ1-2; D is unclear. The germline V and J ends were trimmed by 1 base and 3 bases, with 12 bases remaining between them. This CDR3 has 15 residues. Germline loops: CDR1 MGHRA, CDR2 YSYEKL. The CDR3 here is CASSQGAQAYYGYTF. The CDR3 DNA reads as TGCGCCAGCAGCCAAGGGGCGCAAGCTTACTATGGCTACACCTTC.

The rearrangement joins TRBV3-1 (or the pseudogene TRBV3-2) to TRBJ1-4; 8 bases match TRBD1. Trimming took 1 base from V and 8 from J; bases not matched to a gene: 6. This CDR3 is 15 amino acids long. Germline V gene lookup returns CDR1 LGHDT and CDR2 YNNKEL (reference sequence). CDR3 nucleotides: TGTGCCAGCAGCCAAGCTGGGACAGGTGGGGAAAAACTGTTTTTT. Amino acid sequence: CASSQAGTGGEKLFF.

The chain recombines TRBV6-4 with TRBJ1-2, with TRBD1 as a possible D gene (6 bases). The CDR3 extends over 14 amino acids. Trimming left V 6 bases short and J 7 bases short, with 18 bases between. CDR1 and CDR2 from the germline V gene are MRHNA and SNTAGT. The CDR3 loop reads CASRPTGGYGGYTF. CDR3 sequence (DNA): TGTGCCAGCAGGCCGACAGGAGGATATGGTGGCTACACCTTC.

The chain is built from TRBV6-2 or TRBV6-3 and TRBJ2-5, with D possibly being TRBD1 (7 bases). V dropped 6 bases and J dropped 5 bases, with 22 bases sitting between them. Germline CDR1 MNHEY, CDR2 SVGEGT. The CDR3 runs to 16 residues. The CDR3, as DNA: TGTGCCAGCAGCCCCTACCAGGGGGGCGGAGGGGAGACCCAGTACTTC. As protein: CASSPYQGGGGETQYF.

About this clone itself: Different DNA sequences within this sample yield the same CDR3. This chain links TRBV6-1 with TRBJ1-2; no firm D call. Trimming shortened V by 3 bases and J by 1 base, and 3 bases separated the two germline ends. The germline CDR1 and CDR2 sequences are MNHNS and SASEGT. The CDR3 is 12 residues long. This CDR3 is CASSDRNYGYTF. CDR3 DNA: TGTGCCAGCAGTGACCGTAACTATGGCTACACCTTC.

CDR3 coding DNA: TGCAGCGTTGAAGACGGAGCCTACTATGGCTACACCTTC. This codes for CSVEDGAYYGYTF. J is TRBJ1-2 and V is TRBV29-1; D gene uncertain. Germline CDR1 and CDR2: SQVTM and ANQGSEA. CDR3 length: 13 residues. Trimming took 0 bases from V and 3 from J, leaving 8 bases between them.

The chain employs TRBV9 and TRBJ1-2; tentative D call: TRBD1 (5 bases). The V end lost 3 bases, the J end lost 2 bases, and 14 bases lay between the germline ends. The CDR3 spans 15 residues. Germline CDR1 and CDR2: SGDLS and YYNGEE. The DNA for the CDR3 is TGTGCCAGCAGCGCGGGGGGGACTGAGAACTATGGCTACACCTTC. Residues: CASSAGGTENYGYTF.

The chain combines TRBV30 with TRBJ1-1; the D gene is possibly TRBD1 (5 bases). CDR1 is GTSNPN, CDR2 SVGIG, per germline (reference sequence). The CDR3 has 12 residues. V lost 0 bases and J 9 bases, leaving 11 bases between the germline ends. The CDR3 loop is CAWSVRQGKAFF. In DNA, the CDR3 is TGTGCCTGGAGTGTACGGCAGGGAAAAGCTTTCTTT.

In DNA, the CDR3 is TGTGCCAGCAGTTACTCGATTGACTCCCTCAGATTTGAACAGCCCCAGCATTTT. It translates to CASSYSIDSLRFEQPQHF. The chain is built from TRBV6-2 or TRBV6-3 and TRBJ1-5, with D unresolved. CDR3 length: 18 amino acids. Germline assignment: CDR1 MNHEY and CDR2 SVGEGT. Deletions cut 0 bases from V and 7 bases from J, with 22 bases between.

CDR3 coding DNA: TGTGCCAGCTCACCCGGGACAGGGGGCGACACTGAAGCTTTCTTT. This translates into CASSPGTGGDTEAFF. V and J are TRBV18 and TRBJ1-1, with TRBD1 identical over 12 bases. V was clipped by 3 bases and J by 3 bases; unmatched bases: 2. The CDR3 has 15 residues. Germline CDR1 KGHSH, CDR2 LQKENI.

The chain uses TRBV6-5 and TRBJ2-7; 8 positions match TRBD2. Trimming cost V 4 bases and J 3 bases; bases outside gene matches: 8. Germline V CDR1 and CDR2: MNHEY, SVGAGI. The CDR3 runs 15 residues. CDR3 amino acids: CASSLAAGGDYEQYF. Written as DNA, the CDR3 is TGTGCCAGCAGTTTGGCGGCGGGGGGCGACTACGAGCAGTACTTC.

This clone was seen a handful of times. J is TRBJ2-4 and V is TRBV7-2, with 10 bases identical to TRBD2. The junction had 12 bases not matched to a gene; V was cut back by 5 bases and J by 2 bases. Germline V CDR1 and CDR2: SGHTA, FQGNSA. CDR3 size: 18 residues. This chain's CDR3 is CASSPRGLAGVTKNIQYF. The CDR3 nucleotides are TGTGCCAGCAGCCCGAGAGGGCTAGCGGGGGTTACCAAAAACATTCAGTACTTC.

V usage is TRBV19 and J usage is TRBJ1-3; a weak D match, TRBD1 (5 bases). Germline V gene sequence: CDR1 LNHDA, CDR2 SQIVND (reference sequence). CDR3 length: 17 residues. The V end lost 4 bases, the J end lost 0 bases, and 16 bases lay between the germline ends. Here the CDR3 DNA reads TGTGCCAGTAGTAGGAGACAGTCAATGAGCTCTGGAAACACCATATATTTT. Its protein is CASSRRQSMSSGNTIYF.

The chain links TRBV30 to TRBJ2-5; D perhaps matches TRBD2 (5 bases). The CDR3 is 12 residues long. V lost 4 bases to trimming and J lost 3 bases, with 9 bases between them. Germline CDR1 is GTSNPN and CDR2 is SVGIG (reference sequence). The CDR3 reads CAWTSGEETQYF. DNA of the CDR3: TGTGCCTGGACCTCCGGGGAAGAGACCCAGTACTTC.

The chain employs TRBV5-1 and TRBJ2-1; 10 bases line up with TRBD2. Germline V lookup: CDR1 SGHRS, CDR2 YFSETQ. J lost 9 bases, V lost 4 bases, and 10 bases had no gene match. The length of the CDR3 is 15 residues. Here the CDR3 DNA reads TGCGCCAGCAGCCTACTTGGGCTAGCGGGGGCTGAGCAGTTCTTC. Its translation: CASSLLGLAGAEQFF.

A single count supports this clone. This CDR3 reads CASSWGTATVSSPLHF. CDR3 sequence (DNA): TGTGCCAGCAGCTGGGGGACTGCGACTGTCAGCTCACCCCTCCACTTT. This chain uses TRBV5-5 with TRBJ1-6; possible D gene TRBD1, 5 bases. The CDR3 sequence is 16 residues long. CDR1 and CDR2 from the germline V gene are SGHKS and YYEKEE (reference sequence). Trimming shortened V by 3 bases and J by 10 bases, and 20 bases separated the two germline ends. Based on the CDR3 plus reference TRBV5-5 and TRBJ1-6, the full variable domain is DAGVTQSPTHLIKTRGQQVTLRCSPISGHKSVSWYQQVLGQGPQFIFQYYEKEERGRGNFPDRFSARQFPNYSSELNVNALLLGDSALYLCASSWGTATVSSPLHFGNGTRLTVT.

This clone was counted once. This sequence joins TRBV30 and TRBJ1-5; TRBD1 is a possible D gene (6 bases). CDR1 GTSNPN and CDR2 SVGIG come from the germline V gene (reference sequence). The CDR3 sequence is 14 residues long. Trimming cost V 3 bases and J 7 bases, with 16 bases left between them. CDR3 amino acids: CAWSLGGEGQPQHF. CDR3 nucleotide sequence: TGTGCCTGGAGCCTAGGGGGGGAAGGGCAGCCCCAGCATTTT.

This chain uses TRBV24-1 with TRBJ2-7; 7 positions agree with TRBD1. J gave up 1 base and V 11 bases, and 4 bases lay outside the gene matches. The CDR3 extends over 12 amino acids. The germline CDR1 and CDR2 sequences are KGHDR and SFDVKD. The DNA of the CDR3 is TGTGCCAAGGGACAGCCGTCCTACGAGCAGTACTTC. Its protein product is CAKGQPSYEQYF.

The rearrangement joins TRBV6-5 to TRBJ1-1, with D unresolved. V lost 6 bases to trimming and J lost 11 bases, with 19 bases between them. Germline V CDR1 and CDR2: MNHEY, SVGAGI. The CDR3 is made up of 13 amino acids. CDR3 sequence reads: CASRKEYREMAFF. The CDR3, as DNA: TGTGCCAGCAGGAAAGAATATAGAGAGATGGCTTTCTTT.

There are a few counts of this clone. V gene TRBV15 combines with J gene TRBJ1-5, with D maybe TRBD1 (6 bases). CDR1 is LNHNV and CDR2 is YYDKDF in the germline V gene (reference sequence). V was trimmed by 0 bases and J by 7 bases, leaving 10 bases between them. CDR3 length: 14 amino acids. CDR3 protein: CATSRDQGYQPQHF. For the CDR3, the DNA is TGTGCCACCAGCAGAGATCAGGGGTACCAGCCCCAGCATTTT.

As regards this clone: Compared with germline, one end of the junction differs, possibly owing to a read error. The chain couples TRBV7-2 to TRBJ2-1, with TRBD2 matching over 16 bases. The CDR3 totals 13 residues. The germline V gene encodes CDR1 SGHTA and CDR2 FQGNSA. CDR3 nucleotide sequence: TGTGCCAGCAGACGGGGACTAGCGGGGGGGCCTATCTTC. Its protein product is CASRRGLAGGPIF.

V gene TRBV7-9 combines with J gene TRBJ2-7; maybe TRBD2 (6 bases). Deletions cut 3 bases from V and 0 bases from J, with 15 bases between. Germline CDR1 reads SEHNR; CDR2 reads FQNEAQ (reference sequence). CDR3 length: 16 amino acids. The CDR3: CASSFFGGASSYEQYF. In DNA, the CDR3 is TGTGCCAGCAGCTTCTTCGGGGGAGCAAGCTCCTACGAGCAGTACTTC.

V is TRBV5-1 and J is TRBJ1-2; D gene unclear. CDR1 is SGHRS and CDR2 is YFSETQ in the germline V gene. CDR3 length equals 14 residues. The ends were cut back, 9 bases at V and 2 bases at J, with 17 bases in the middle. The CDR3 DNA is TGCGCCACACGTCTAAGCCTCGAGAACTATGGCTACACCTTC. Translated, it gives CATRLSLENYGYTF.

V usage is TRBV7-3 and J usage is TRBJ2-3; 8 nucleotides agree with TRBD1. Looked up from germline, CDR1 is SGHTA and CDR2 is FQGTGA. With 4 bases clipped from V and 10 bases from J, the junction kept 10 bases outside the gene matches. The length of the CDR3 is 14 residues. In DNA, the CDR3 is TGTGCCAGCAGCTCGGCCTCGACAGGGGAGGCGCAGTATTTT. Translating it yields CASSSASTGEAQYF.